The sequence of this TCR beta chain was determined in a study of T cell changes during pregnancy in multiple sclerosis. Data came from immunoSEQ multiplex PCR; TCRdb stores just in-frame clones and leaves some out. The data hold around 65,000 clones, with 92% observed a single time. The ends were cut back, 3 bases at V and 2 bases at J, with 18 bases in the middle. The CDR3 consists of 17 residues. Germline V gives CDR1 SGDLS, CDR2 YYNGEE. This TCR was sampled from a female donor in good health, enrolled as a control in a pregnancy study. The chain carries TRBV9 and TRBJ2-1, with a possible D match to TRBD1 (5 bases). The sample in question was peripheral blood, obtained in the second trimester of pregnancy. The CDR3 DNA sequence: TGTGCCAGCAGCGCCCAGACAGATACAAGCACCTACAATGAGCAGTTCTTC. Translation: CASSAQTDTSTYNEQFF.